Presented here are 14 T cell receptor beta chains from one specimen sequenced in a study of T cell responses to AZD1222 COVID-19 vaccine (dated by TCRdb to the early 2020s). In light of the paper, this sample's time point label describes: baseline before first vaccination. The library was generated by the immunoSEQ multiplex PCR assay. The clones in this table, taken by TCRdb from immuneACCESS, are in-frame only. Not every clone is retained; where verified, under half of the shortfall comes from an unresolved V gene, and the cause of the rest is unknown. The sample table holds roughly 120,000 clones, of which roughly 90% were seen once. The ten largest clones take up roughly 7% of the sample. Sequenced material: peripheral blood, taken on day 0 of AZD1222 vaccination. Receptor source: an adult in good health.

The genes are TRBV28 and TRBJ1-2; 7 positions match TRBD1. Germline CDR1 MDHEN, CDR2 SYDVKM. With 2 bases clipped from V and 8 bases from J, the junction kept 8 bases outside the gene matches. The CDR3 loop spans 14 amino acids. For the CDR3, the DNA is TGTGCCAGCAGTTTAGTTAGGGGGCAGAAGGGCTACACCTTC. Translating gives CASSLVRGQKGYTF.

This clone came up once. The chain combines TRBV18 with TRBJ1-6; 9 bases are a match to TRBD1. This CDR3 has 17 amino acids. V lost 6 bases, J lost 7 bases, and 13 bases stayed unmatched. CDR1 is KGHSH, CDR2 LQKENI, per germline. DNA of the CDR3: TGTGCCAGCTCTCAGAAGGGACAGGGAGAGCAAAATTCACCCCTCCACTTT. Encoded protein: CASSQKGQGEQNSPLHF.

The chain has TRBV28 and TRBJ1-2; unclear D gene. This CDR3 has 17 residues. Germline lookup yields CDR1 MDHEN and CDR2 SYDVKM. The germline V and J ends were trimmed by 1 base and 0 bases, with 15 bases remaining between them. CDR3 bases: TGTGCCAGCAGTTTATTCGCCACCCGAGGGCCTAACTATGGCTACACCTTC. Its protein product is CASSLFATRGPNYGYTF.

V gene TRBV6-5 combines with J gene TRBJ1-1; weak D call: TRBD1 (5 bases). With 6 bases removed from V and 0 bases from J, the gap between germline ends came to 8 bases. Germline CDR1 and CDR2: MNHEY and SVGAGI. The CDR3 totals 13 residues. Here the CDR3 reads CASRIQVNTEAFF. DNA for the CDR3: TGTGCCAGCAGGATACAGGTGAACACTGAAGCTTTCTTT.

This sequence joins TRBV5-5 and TRBJ1-6, with unresolved D. V shed 0 bases and J shed 4 bases, with 8 bases lying between them. CDR3 length: 15 amino acids. Germline assignment: CDR1 SGHKS and CDR2 YYEKEE (reference sequence). CDR3 sequence: CASSLVTVYNSPLHF. The CDR3 DNA is TGTGCCAGCAGCTTGGTCACGGTTTATAATTCACCCCTCCACTTT.

The chain is built from TRBV19 and TRBJ1-5; TRBD1 aligns across 7 bases. CDR1 LNHDA and CDR2 SQIVND come from the germline V gene (reference sequence). The CDR3 has 16 residues. V dropped 5 bases and J dropped 0; count of bases not matched to a gene: 7. CDR3 sequence reads: CASSSGQAYSNQPQHF. The CDR3 region has the DNA TGTGCCAGTAGTTCTGGACAGGCATATAGCAATCAGCCCCAGCATTTT.

The chain is built from TRBV4-2 and TRBJ1-4; D remains unclear. The CDR3 is 15 amino acids. Germline values: CDR1 LGHNA, CDR2 YNFKEQ. The ends were cut back, 0 bases at V and 4 bases at J, with 9 bases in the middle. The CDR3 DNA follows: TGTGCCAGCAGCCAAGATTCGGCGGTTAATGAAAAACTGTTTTTT. Protein sequence: CASSQDSAVNEKLFF.

The rearrangement uses TRBV6-5 and TRBJ2-7, with 9 bases lining up with TRBD1. The CDR3 is 14 residues long. Losses at the gene ends were 6 bases for V and 4 bases for J; bases not matched to a gene: 7. The germline CDR1 and CDR2 sequences are MNHEY and SVGAGI. The CDR3 loop reads CASRTTGGAYEQYF. CDR3 nucleotides: TGTGCCAGCAGGACGACAGGGGGGGCGTACGAGCAGTACTTC.

The chain couples TRBV7-6 to TRBJ2-7, with 7 bases matching TRBD1. This CDR3 has 13 residues. From germline, CDR1 is SGHVS and CDR2 FNYEAQ. V was clipped by 5 bases and J by 4 bases; unmatched bases: 5. For the CDR3, the DNA is TGTGCCAGCAGCGGCCGGGACAGATACGAGCAGTACTTC. It is translated as CASSGRDRYEQYF.

The V call is TRBV18, the J call TRBJ1-3, with 7 bases matching TRBD1. This CDR3 comprises 15 residues. The V segment lost 8 bases and the J segment 0 bases; nucleotides outside the gene matches: 7. Germline V gene lookup returns CDR1 KGHSH and CDR2 LQKENI. The CDR3 DNA sequence: TGTGCCAGCCAGGGGACAGTCAGCTCTGGAAACACCATATATTTT. It encodes CASQGTVSSGNTIYF.

The V gene is TRBV19, the J gene TRBJ2-7; D is undetermined. CDR1 is LNHDA and CDR2 is SQIVND in the germline V gene (reference sequence). Trimming took 8 bases from V and 4 from J, leaving 15 bases between them. The CDR3 sequence is 13 residues long. The CDR3 DNA reads as TGTGCCAGTCGATCCCCGCCTGGGTACGAGCAGTACTTC. As protein: CASRSPPGYEQYF.

V and J are TRBV9 and TRBJ1-2; possibly TRBD1 for D (5 bases). The V gene's germline CDR1 is SGDLS and CDR2 YYNGEE. CDR3 length: 15 amino acids. The germline V and J ends were trimmed by 0 bases and 6 bases, with 15 bases remaining between them. The DNA for the CDR3 is TGTGCCAGCAGCGTAGGGGGCCTGGGAGGGAATGGCTACACCTTC. Protein sequence: CASSVGGLGGNGYTF.

The rearrangement joins TRBV27 to TRBJ1-5; 7 bases fit TRBD1. Germline V gives CDR1 MNHEY, CDR2 SMNVEV (reference sequence). The V segment lost 4 bases and the J segment 7 bases; nucleotides outside the gene matches: 7. This CDR3 has 14 residues. The CDR3 DNA sequence: TGTGCCAGCAGTTCCGACAGGGCAGACCAGCCCCAGCATTTT. Translated: CASSSDRADQPQHF.

The CDR3 DNA is TGTTCCGGGGGGTCCTACAATGAGCAGTTCTTC. Its protein product is CSGGSYNEQFF. This sequence joins TRBV30 and TRBJ2-1; 7 bases line up with TRBD2. The V gene's germline CDR1 is GTSNPN and CDR2 SVGIG (reference sequence). The CDR3 consists of 11 residues.